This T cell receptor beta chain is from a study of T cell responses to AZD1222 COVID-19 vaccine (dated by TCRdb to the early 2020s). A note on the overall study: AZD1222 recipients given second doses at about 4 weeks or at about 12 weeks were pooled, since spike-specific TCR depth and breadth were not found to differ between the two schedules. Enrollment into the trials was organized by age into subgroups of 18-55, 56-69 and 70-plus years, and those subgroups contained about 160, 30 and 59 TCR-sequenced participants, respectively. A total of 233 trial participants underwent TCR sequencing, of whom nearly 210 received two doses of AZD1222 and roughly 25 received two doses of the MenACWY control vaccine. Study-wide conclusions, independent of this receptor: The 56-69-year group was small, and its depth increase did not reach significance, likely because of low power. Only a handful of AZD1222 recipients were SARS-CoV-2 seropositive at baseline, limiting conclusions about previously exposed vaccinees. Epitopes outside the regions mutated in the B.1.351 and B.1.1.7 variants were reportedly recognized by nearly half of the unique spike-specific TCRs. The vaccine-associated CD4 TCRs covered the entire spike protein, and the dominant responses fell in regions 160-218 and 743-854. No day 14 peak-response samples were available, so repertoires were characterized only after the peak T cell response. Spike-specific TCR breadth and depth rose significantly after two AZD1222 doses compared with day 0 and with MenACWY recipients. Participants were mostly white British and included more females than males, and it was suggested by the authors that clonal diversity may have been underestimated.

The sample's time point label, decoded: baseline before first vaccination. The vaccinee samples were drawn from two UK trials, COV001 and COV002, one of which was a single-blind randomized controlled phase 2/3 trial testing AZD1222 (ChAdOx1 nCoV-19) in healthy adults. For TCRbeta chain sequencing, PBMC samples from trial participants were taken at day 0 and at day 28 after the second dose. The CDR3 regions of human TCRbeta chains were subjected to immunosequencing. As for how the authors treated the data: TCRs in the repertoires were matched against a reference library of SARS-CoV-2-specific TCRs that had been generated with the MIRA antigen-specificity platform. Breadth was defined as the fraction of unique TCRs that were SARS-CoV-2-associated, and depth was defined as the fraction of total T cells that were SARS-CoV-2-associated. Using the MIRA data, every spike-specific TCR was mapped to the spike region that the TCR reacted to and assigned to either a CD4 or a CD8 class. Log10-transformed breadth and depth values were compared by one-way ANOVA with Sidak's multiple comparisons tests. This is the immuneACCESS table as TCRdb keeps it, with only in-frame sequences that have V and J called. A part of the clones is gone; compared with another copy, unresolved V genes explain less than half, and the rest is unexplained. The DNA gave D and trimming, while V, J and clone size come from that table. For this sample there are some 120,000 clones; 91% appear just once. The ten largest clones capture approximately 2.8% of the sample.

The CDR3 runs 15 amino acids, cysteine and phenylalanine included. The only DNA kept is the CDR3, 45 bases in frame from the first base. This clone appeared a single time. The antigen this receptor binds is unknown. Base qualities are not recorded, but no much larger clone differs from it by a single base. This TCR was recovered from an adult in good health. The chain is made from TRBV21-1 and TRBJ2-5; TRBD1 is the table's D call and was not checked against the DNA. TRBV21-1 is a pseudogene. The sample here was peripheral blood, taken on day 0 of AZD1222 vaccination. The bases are TGTGCCAGCACTGACAGGGGGCGGGAACAAGAGACCCAGTACTTC. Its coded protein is CASTDRGREQETQYF.